This T cell receptor beta chain stems from a study of T-cell reconstitution after alpha-beta-depleted transplantation in children. This clonotype was picked up many times. Unique molecular identifiers were incorporated into the prepared TCRbeta library. TCRdb re-analysed the PCR reads in MiXCR, keeping a single row per CDR3 protein. Of roughly 590,000 distinct CDR3 sequences detected, roughly 17% appear once; the ten largest clones hold approximately 1%. Germline-derived CDR1 and CDR2 are SGDLS and YYNGEE. V lost 3 bases and J 13 bases, leaving 10 bases between the germline ends. The CDR3 runs 10 residues.

The J gene is TRBJ1-2, the V gene TRBV9; perhaps TRBD1 as D (6 bases). Source: PBMCs from the stem cell graft donor, taken from the stem cell graft. The source is a human donor who donated a stem cell graft to a child with acute myeloid leukemia. The CDR3 reads CASSGGQTTF. The CDR3 coding sequence is TGTGCCAGCAGCGGCGGACAGACCACCTTC.